The clone carrying this T cell receptor beta chain was seen repeatedly, ten times or more. Its antigen is undetermined. cDNA synthesis was performed by 5'RACE with 10-nucleotide random UMIs. Every sequencing run produced over 160 million TCR-beta sequences, and the sequences from any one run covered 15-18 subjects. TCRdb reanalysed the 5' RACE reads using MiXCR and keeps one entry per CDR3 protein. Altogether approximately 60,000 distinct CDR3 sequences are present, roughly 4.6% being singletons, with the ten largest covering 2.5% to 3%. Unsorted libraries came from 2 million PBMCs stored at -80 °C. These data are taken from a study of neurological immune-mediated disorders. Study results and caveats: The repertoires of 18 of 34 multiple sclerosis patients were placed by phylogenetic grouping in a single related-CDR3 cluster, which may be a signature.

Germline lookup yields CDR1 SQVTM and CDR2 ANQGSEA. V trimming: 5 bases; J trimming: 8 bases; junction bases outside the gene matches: 6. This CDR3 region has 13 residues. The chain is built from TRBV29-1 and TRBJ1-4, with 9 positions matching TRBD1. The receptor was isolated from a man over 45 with multiple sclerosis. The sequenced material came from PBMCs. CDR3 bases: TGCAGCGTTCCACAGGGGGCTGGGGAAAAACTGTTTTTT. This encodes CSVPQGAGEKLFF. Drawing the rest from reference TRBV29-1 and TRBJ1-4, the complete variable domain is SAVISQKPSRDICQRGTSLTIQCQVDSQVTMMFWYRQQPGQSLTLIATANQGSEATYESGFVIDKFPISRPNLTFSTLTVSNMSPEDSSIYLCSVPQGAGEKLFFGSGTQLSVL.